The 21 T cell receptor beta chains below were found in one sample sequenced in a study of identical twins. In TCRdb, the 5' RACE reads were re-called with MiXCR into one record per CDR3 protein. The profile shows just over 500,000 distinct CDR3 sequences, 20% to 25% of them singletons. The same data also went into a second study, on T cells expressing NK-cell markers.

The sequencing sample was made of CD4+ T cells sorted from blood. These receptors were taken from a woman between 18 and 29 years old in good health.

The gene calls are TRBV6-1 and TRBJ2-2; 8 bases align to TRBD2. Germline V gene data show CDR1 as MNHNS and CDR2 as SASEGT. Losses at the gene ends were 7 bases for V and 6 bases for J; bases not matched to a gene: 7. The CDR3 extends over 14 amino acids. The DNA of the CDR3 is TGTGCCAGCACTAGACGGGGGGGCGCCGGGGAGCTGTTTTTT. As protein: CASTRRGGAGELFF.

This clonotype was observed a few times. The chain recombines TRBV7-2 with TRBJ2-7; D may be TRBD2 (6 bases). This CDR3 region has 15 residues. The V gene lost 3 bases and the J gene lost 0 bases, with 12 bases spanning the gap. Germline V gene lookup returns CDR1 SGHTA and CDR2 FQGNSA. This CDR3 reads CASSFTMDYSYEQYF. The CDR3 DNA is TGTGCCAGCAGCTTCACCATGGACTACTCCTACGAGCAGTACTTC. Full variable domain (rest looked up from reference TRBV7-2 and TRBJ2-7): GAGVSQSPSNKVTEKGKDVELRCDPISGHTALYWYRQSLGQGLEFLIYFQGNSAPDKSGLPSDRFSAERTGGSVSTLTIQRTQQEDSAVYLCASSFTMDYSYEQYFGPGTRLTVT.

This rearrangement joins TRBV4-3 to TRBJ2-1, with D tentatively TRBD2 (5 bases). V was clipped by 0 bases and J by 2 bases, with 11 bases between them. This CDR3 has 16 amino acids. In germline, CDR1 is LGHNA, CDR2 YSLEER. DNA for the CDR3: TGCGCCAGCAGCCAAGATTTTAGGGAGCCCTACAATGAGCAGTTCTTC. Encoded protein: CASSQDFREPYNEQFF.

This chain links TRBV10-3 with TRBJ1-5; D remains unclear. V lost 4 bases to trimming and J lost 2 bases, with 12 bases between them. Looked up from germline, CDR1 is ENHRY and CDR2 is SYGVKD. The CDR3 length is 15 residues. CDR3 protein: CAISVDPGGNQPQHF. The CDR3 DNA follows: TGTGCCATCAGTGTTGACCCGGGAGGCAATCAGCCCCAGCATTTT.

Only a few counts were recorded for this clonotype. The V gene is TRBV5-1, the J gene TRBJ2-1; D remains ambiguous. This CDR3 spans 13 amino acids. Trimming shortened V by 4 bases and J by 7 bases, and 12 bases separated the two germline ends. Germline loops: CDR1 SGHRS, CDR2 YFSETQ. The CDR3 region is CASSPQVVNEQFF. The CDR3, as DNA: TGCGCCAGCAGCCCGCAGGTGGTTAATGAGCAGTTCTTC.

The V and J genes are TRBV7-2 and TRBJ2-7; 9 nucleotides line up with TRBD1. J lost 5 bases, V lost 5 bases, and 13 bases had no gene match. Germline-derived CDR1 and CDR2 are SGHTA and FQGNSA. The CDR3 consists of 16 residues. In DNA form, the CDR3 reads TGTGCCAGCAGCGTATCGACCGGGACAGGGTGGAACGAGCAGTACTTC. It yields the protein CASSVSTGTGWNEQYF.

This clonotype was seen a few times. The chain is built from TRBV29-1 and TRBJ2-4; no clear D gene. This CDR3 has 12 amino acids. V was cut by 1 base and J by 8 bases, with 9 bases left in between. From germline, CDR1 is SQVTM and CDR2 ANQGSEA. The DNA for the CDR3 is TGCAGCGTTGAAGGTGGTGGTGACATTCAGTACTTC. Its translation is CSVEGGGDIQYF.

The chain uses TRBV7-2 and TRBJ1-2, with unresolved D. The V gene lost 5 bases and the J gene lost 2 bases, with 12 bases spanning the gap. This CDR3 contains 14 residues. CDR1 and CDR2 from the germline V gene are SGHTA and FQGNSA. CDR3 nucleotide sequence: TGTGCCAGCAGCAGAAATTCGGGGAACTATGGCTACACCTTC. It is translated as CASSRNSGNYGYTF.

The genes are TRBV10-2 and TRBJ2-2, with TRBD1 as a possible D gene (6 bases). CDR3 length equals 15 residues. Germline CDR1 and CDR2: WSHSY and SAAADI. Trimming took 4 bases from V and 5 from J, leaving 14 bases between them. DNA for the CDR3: TGCGCCAGCAGTGGCTACGGGACATTAACCGGGGAGCTGTTTTTT. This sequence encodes CASSGYGTLTGELFF.

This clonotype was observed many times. As DNA, the CDR3 is TGTGCCAGCAGTTTACAGGGTACTGGCTACACCTTC. It translates to CASSLQGTGYTF. This rearrangement joins TRBV12-3 or TRBV12-4 to TRBJ1-2, with D possibly being TRBD1 (5 bases). This CDR3 is built from 12 residues. V was trimmed by 2 bases and J by 7 bases, leaving 8 bases between them.

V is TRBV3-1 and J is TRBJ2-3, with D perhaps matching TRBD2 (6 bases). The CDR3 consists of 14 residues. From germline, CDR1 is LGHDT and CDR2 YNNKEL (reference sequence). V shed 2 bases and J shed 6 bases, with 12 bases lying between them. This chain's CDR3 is CASSQLAGRDTQYF. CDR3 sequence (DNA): TGTGCCAGCAGCCAACTCGCGGGACGCGATACGCAGTATTTT.

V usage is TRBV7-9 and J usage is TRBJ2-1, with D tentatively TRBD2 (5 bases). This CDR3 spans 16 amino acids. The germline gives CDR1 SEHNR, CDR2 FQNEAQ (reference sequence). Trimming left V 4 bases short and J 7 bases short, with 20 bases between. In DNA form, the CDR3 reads TGTGCCAGCAGCTCATACCTGTCAAGGACTGGGAATGAGCAGTTCTTC. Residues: CASSSYLSRTGNEQFF.

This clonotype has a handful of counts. CDR3 nucleotides: TGTGCCAGTAGTATAGCGGAGGGCCTAGCCACTGAAGCTTTCTTT. Protein: CASSIAEGLATEAFF. The rearrangement links TRBV19 to TRBJ1-1; D ambiguous. This CDR3 contains 15 residues. The germline V gene has CDR1 LNHDA and CDR2 SQIVND (reference sequence). With 1 base removed from V and 4 bases from J, the gap between germline ends came to 13 bases.

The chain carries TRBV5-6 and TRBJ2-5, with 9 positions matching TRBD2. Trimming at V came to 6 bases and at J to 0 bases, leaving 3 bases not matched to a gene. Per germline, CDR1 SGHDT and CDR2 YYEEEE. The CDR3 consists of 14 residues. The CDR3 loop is CASNLAGNQETQYF. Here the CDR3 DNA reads TGTGCCAGCAACCTAGCGGGGAACCAAGAGACCCAGTACTTC. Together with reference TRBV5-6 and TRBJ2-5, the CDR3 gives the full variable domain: DAGVTQSPTHLIKTRGQQVTLRCSPKSGHDTVSWYQQALGQGPQFIFQYYEEEERQRGNFPDRFSGHQFPNYSSELNVNALLLGDSALYLCASNLAGNQETQYFGPGTRLLVL.

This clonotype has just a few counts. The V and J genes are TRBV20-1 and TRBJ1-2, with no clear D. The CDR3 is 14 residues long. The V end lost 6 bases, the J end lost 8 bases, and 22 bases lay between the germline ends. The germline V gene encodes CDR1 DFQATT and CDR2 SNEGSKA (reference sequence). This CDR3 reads CSAPPISRTMGYTF. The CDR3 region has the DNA TGCAGTGCGCCACCCATCTCCCGGACTATGGGCTACACCTTC.

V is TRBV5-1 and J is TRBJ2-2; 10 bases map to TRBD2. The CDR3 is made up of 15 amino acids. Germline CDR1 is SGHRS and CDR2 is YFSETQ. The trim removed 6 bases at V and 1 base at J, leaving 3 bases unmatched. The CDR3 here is CASTGLAENTGELFF. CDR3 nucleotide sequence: TGCGCCAGCACCGGACTAGCGGAGAACACCGGGGAGCTGTTTTTT.

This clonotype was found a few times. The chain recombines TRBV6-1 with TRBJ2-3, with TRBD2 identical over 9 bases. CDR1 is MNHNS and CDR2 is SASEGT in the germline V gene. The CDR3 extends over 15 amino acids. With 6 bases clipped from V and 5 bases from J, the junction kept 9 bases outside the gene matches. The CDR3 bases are TGTGCCAGCAGCCCCGCGGGGGGGCTAGGAGATACGCAGTATTTT. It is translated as CASSPAGGLGDTQYF.

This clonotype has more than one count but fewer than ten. The CDR3 spells CAAQTGTKPYSYEQYF. The DNA of the CDR3 is TGTGCCGCCCAGACAGGGACTAAACCCTACTCCTACGAGCAGTACTTC. The chain combines TRBV6-4 with TRBJ2-7; D tentatively reads TRBD1 or TRBD2 (7 bases each). The germline CDR1 and CDR2 sequences are MRHNA and SNTAGT. The CDR3 contains 16 residues. V gave up 11 bases and J gave up 0 bases, with 23 bases separating them.

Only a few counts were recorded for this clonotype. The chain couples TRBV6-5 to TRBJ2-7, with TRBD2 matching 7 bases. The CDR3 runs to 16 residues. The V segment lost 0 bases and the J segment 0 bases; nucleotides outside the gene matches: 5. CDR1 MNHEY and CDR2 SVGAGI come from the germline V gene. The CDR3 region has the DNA TGTGCCAGCAGTTACTCGGGGAGGGGTCCCTCCTACGAGCAGTACTTC. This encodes CASSYSGRGPSYEQYF.

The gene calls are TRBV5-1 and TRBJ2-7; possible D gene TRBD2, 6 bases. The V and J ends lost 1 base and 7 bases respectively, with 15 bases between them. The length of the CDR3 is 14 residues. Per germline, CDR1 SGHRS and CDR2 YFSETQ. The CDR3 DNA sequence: TGCGCCAGCAGCTTGATCGGGTCGGGGGAAGAGCAGTACTTC. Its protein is CASSLIGSGEEQYF.

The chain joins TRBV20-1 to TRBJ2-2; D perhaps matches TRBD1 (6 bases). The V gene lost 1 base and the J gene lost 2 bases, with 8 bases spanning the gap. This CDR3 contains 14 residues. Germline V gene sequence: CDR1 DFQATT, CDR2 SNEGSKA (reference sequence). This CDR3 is CSARVDSNTGELFF. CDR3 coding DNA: TGCAGTGCTAGAGTGGACAGTAACACCGGGGAGCTGTTTTTT.